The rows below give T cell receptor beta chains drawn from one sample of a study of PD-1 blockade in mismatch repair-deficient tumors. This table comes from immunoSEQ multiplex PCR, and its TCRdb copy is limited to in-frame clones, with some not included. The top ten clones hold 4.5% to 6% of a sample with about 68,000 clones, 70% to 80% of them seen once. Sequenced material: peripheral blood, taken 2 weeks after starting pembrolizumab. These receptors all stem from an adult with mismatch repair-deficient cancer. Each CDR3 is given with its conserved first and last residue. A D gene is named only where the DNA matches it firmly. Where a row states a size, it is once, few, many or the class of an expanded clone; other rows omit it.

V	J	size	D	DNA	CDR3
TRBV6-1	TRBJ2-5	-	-	TGTGCCAGCAGTGAAGGCCAGGGGCGCGGAGAGACCCAGTACTTC	CASSEGQGRGETQYF
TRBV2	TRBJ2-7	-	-	TGTGCCACCGACGGAGCCGTGGGGTACGAGCAGTACTTC	CATDGAVGYEQYF
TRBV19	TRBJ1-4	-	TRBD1	TGTGCCAGTAGTGGACAGGGGGTTGAAAAACTGTTTTTT	CASSGQGVEKLFF
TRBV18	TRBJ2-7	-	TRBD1	TGTGCCAGCTCACCCCGGGACAGGGGAGAAGGAGGAAAGCAGTACTTC	CASSPRDRGEGGKQYF
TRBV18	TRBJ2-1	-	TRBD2	TGTGCCAGCTCACAAGGGACTAGCGGGAGGTTGGATGAGCAGTTCTTC	CASSQGTSGRLDEQFF
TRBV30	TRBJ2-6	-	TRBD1	TGTGCCTGGGGGACAGGGGAGTCTGGGGCCAACGTCCTGACTTTC	CAWGTGESGANVLTF
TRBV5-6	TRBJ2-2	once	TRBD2	TGTGCCAGCAGCGGCGGGACTAGCGGGAGAACGACCACCGGGGAGCTGTTTTTT	CASSGGTSGRTTTGELFF
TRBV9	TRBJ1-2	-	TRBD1	TGTGCCAGCAGCGTGACCGGGACAGCCCCTAACTATGGCTACACCTTC	CASSVTGTAPNYGYTF
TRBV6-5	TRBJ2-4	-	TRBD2	TGTGCCAGCAGTACCCCCCGGGGGGAAAACATTCAGTACTTC	CASSTPRGENIQYF
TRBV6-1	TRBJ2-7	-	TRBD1	TGTGCCAGCAGTGATTGGACAGGAGTGCACCACGAGCAGTACTTC	CASSDWTGVHHEQYF
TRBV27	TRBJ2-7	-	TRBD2	TGTGCCAGCAGTTTTGCGGGAGGGTTCCAATACTACGAGCAGTACTTC	CASSFAGGFQYYEQYF
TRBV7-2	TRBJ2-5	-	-	TGTGCCAGCAGCATAATCCAAGAGACCCAGTACTTC	CASSIIQETQYF
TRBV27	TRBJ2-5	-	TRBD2	TGTGCCAGCAGTCGGGACTACTCCCAAGAGACCCAGTACTTC	CASSRDYSQETQYF
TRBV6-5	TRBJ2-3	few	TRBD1	TGTGCCAGCAGGATGACAGGGGGCGAGACAGATACGCAGTATTTT	CASRMTGGETDTQYF
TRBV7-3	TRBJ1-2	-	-	TGTGCCAGCAGCTTAGGTTCAGGGGCACTCTATGGCCACACCTTC	CASSLGSGALYGHTF
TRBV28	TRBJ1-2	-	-	TGTGCCAGCAGTTTATCTGGCAGGAACTATGGCTACACCTTC	CASSLSGRNYGYTF
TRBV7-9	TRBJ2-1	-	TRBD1	TGTGCCAGCAGCGTCCTTGGGACAGCCGATGAGCAGTTCTTC	CASSVLGTADEQFF
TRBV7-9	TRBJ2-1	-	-	TGTGCCAGCCCCGCTCTAGCGGACAGCTACAATGAGCAGTTCTTC	CASPALADSYNEQFF
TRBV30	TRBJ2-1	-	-	TGTGCCTGGAGGCCCATGGGGGTGGAGCAGTTCTTC	CAWRPMGVEQFF
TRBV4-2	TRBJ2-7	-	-	TGTGCCAGCAGCCAAGTGAGCTCAACGGACCCCTACGAGCAGTACTTC	CASSQVSSTDPYEQYF
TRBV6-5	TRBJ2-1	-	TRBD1	TGTGCCAGCAGTTACCAGCGGACAGGGGCCTACAATGAGCAGTTCTTC	CASSYQRTGAYNEQFF
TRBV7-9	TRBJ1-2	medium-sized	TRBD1	TGTGCCAGCAGCTTAGGCCGGACAGGGGGCTTTGGCTACACCTTC	CASSLGRTGGFGYTF
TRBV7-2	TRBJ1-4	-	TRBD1	TGTGCCAGCAGCCTCCGGACAGGCGCAACTAATGAAAAACTGTTTTTT	CASSLRTGATNEKLFF
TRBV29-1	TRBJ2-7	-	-	TGCAGCGTTGAGAGCGGCCCACCCTACGAGCAGTACTTC	CSVESGPPYEQYF
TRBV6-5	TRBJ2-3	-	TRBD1	TGTGCCAGCAGTTTCAGGACAGGGGGCACAGATACGCAGTATTTT	CASSFRTGGTDTQYF
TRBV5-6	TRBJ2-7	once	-	TGTGCCAGCAGTAATAGACCCGGGTCTTCGTACGAGCAGTACTTC	CASSNRPGSSYEQYF
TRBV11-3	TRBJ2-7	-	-	TGTGCCAGCAGCCTACCCCCGAGACCTGACTACGAGCAGTACTTC	CASSLPPRPDYEQYF
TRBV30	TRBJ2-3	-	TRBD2	TGTGCCTGGAGGGGACTAGCGGGAGTTTCAGATACGCAGTATTTT	CAWRGLAGVSDTQYF
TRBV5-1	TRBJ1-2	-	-	TGCGCCAGCAGCGTCGAAGGAGGGGCATGGGGCTACACCTTC	CASSVEGGAWGYTF
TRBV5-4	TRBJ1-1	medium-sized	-	TGTGCCAGCAGCGGGCAGACGAACACTGAAGCTTTCTTT	CASSGQTNTEAFF
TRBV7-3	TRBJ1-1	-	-	TGTGCCAGCAGCTTATCCGGCCTACATAACACTGAAGCTTTCTTT	CASSLSGLHNTEAFF